These 30 T cell receptor beta chains originate from one sample sequenced in a study of blood T cell repertoires in COVID-19. Assay used: immunoSEQ multiplex PCR; TCRdb lists only in-frame clones, some missing. The sample lists around 170,000 clones, about 89% seen once, with approximately 2% in the top ten. Source material: peripheral blood. These receptors all come from a man aged 18-30 years who had recovered from COVID-19.

V gene TRBV7-2 combines with J gene TRBJ1-1, with a weak D call TRBD1 (6 bases). The CDR3 totals 16 residues. V was pared by 1 base and J by 5 bases, with 17 bases between. In germline, CDR1 is SGHTA, CDR2 FQGNSA. In DNA, the CDR3 is TGTGCCAGCAGCTTAGATTTTAACAGGGCTGGGACTGAAGCTTTCTTT. As protein: CASSLDFNRAGTEAFF.

The V gene is TRBV9, the J gene TRBJ1-2; D may be TRBD1 (5 bases). The length of the CDR3 is 16 residues. V was pared by 7 bases and J by 5 bases, with 24 bases between. The germline CDR1 and CDR2 sequences are SGDLS and YYNGEE. CDR3 nucleotides: TGTGCCAGCGGGACGGGGACTGGACCTCTCGGGTATGGCTACACCTTC. Amino acid sequence: CASGTGTGPLGYGYTF.

The chain couples TRBV19 to TRBJ1-1, with D hard to call. The CDR3 contains 14 residues. The V end was cut by 3 bases, the J end by 2 bases, with 10 bases between. Looked up from germline, CDR1 is LNHDA and CDR2 is SQIVND (reference sequence). The CDR3 DNA reads as TGTGCCAGTAGTATTGGCAGGCTAAACACTGAAGCTTTCTTT. Protein: CASSIGRLNTEAFF.

CDR3 in amino acids: CASSLAGNEQFF. In DNA, the CDR3 is TGTGCCAGCAGCTTGGCGGGAAATGAGCAGTTCTTC. V and J are TRBV5-6 and TRBJ2-1, with a weak D call TRBD2 (5 bases). Trimming took off 0 bases at V and 7 bases at J, with 5 bases between the two ends. The CDR3 is 12 residues long. CDR1 is SGHDT and CDR2 is YYEEEE in the germline V gene.

The rearrangement joins TRBV6-5 to TRBJ1-1; D is unclear. The V end was cut by 4 bases, the J end by 4 bases, with 10 bases between. CDR1 and CDR2 from the germline V gene are MNHEY and SVGAGI. This CDR3 contains 13 residues. The CDR3 reads CASSLGGGTEAFF. The CDR3 DNA follows: TGTGCCAGCAGTTTGGGAGGAGGCACTGAAGCTTTCTTT.

The gene calls are TRBV18 and TRBJ1-1; D remains unclear. Per the germline V gene, CDR1 is KGHSH and CDR2 is LQKENI. The CDR3 sequence is 14 residues long. V was shortened by 3 bases and J by 1 base, with 9 bases between the two germline ends. The CDR3 bases are TGTGCCAGCTCACCCGACGGGAAGAACACTGAAGCTTTCTTT. Its translation: CASSPDGKNTEAFF.

The chain uses TRBV10-3 and TRBJ2-1, with TRBD2 matching 7 bases. The V segment lost 10 bases and the J segment 5 bases; nucleotides outside the gene matches: 8. CDR1 and CDR2 (germline): ENHRY, SYGVKD. There are 13 residues in the CDR3. CDR3: CATRSRGDNEQFF. The DNA of the CDR3 is TGTGCCACAAGATCCCGGGGGGACAATGAGCAGTTCTTC.

A single count supports this clone. The V gene is TRBV7-2, the J gene TRBJ1-4; D possibly corresponds to TRBD1 (6 bases). This CDR3 has 15 amino acids. With 2 bases removed from V and 4 bases from J, the gap between germline ends came to 11 bases. The germline gives CDR1 SGHTA, CDR2 FQGNSA. The CDR3 nucleotides are TGTGCCAGCAGCTTAAGAGGACAGATTAATGAAAAACTGTTTTTT. Amino acids: CASSLRGQINEKLFF.

The chain is built from TRBV1 and TRBJ2-5; the DNA was not used to check the table's D call, TRBD2. TRBV1 is a pseudogene segment. The CDR3 totals 12 residues. The CDR3 here is CTSSQCEETQYF. The CDR3 coding sequence is TGCACCAGCAGCCAATGCGAGGAGACCCAGTACTTC.

The rearrangement joins TRBV6-5 to TRBJ2-7; 9 bases are a match to TRBD1. This CDR3 is built from 15 residues. CDR1 and CDR2 (germline): MNHEY, SVGAGI. V trimming: 5 bases; J trimming: 3 bases; junction bases outside the gene matches: 8. The CDR3 protein is CASSTDRDRDYEQYF. CDR3 nucleotide sequence: TGTGCCAGCAGTACCGACCGGGACAGGGACTACGAGCAGTACTTC.

The chain links TRBV5-5 to TRBJ1-2; possible D gene TRBD1, 5 bases. The V gene lost 2 bases and the J gene lost 6 bases, with 8 bases spanning the gap. This CDR3 has 12 residues. CDR1 SGHKS and CDR2 YYEKEE come from the germline V gene (reference sequence). Here the CDR3 DNA reads TGTGCCAGCAGCTTCATAGGGGATGGCTACACCTTC. It codes for CASSFIGDGYTF.

This clone was seen once. This chain links TRBV27 with TRBJ2-5, with a weak D call TRBD1 (6 bases). V lost 0 bases, J lost 1 base, and 15 bases lay in between. The CDR3 runs 17 residues. CDR1 and CDR2 (germline): MNHEY, SMNVEV (reference sequence). CDR3 protein: CASSLSVGTPIQETQYF. As DNA, the CDR3 is TGTGCCAGCAGTTTATCCGTCGGGACACCTATCCAAGAGACCCAGTACTTC.

The chain joins TRBV29-1 to TRBJ2-2, with no clear D. V was pared by 7 bases and J by 4 bases, with 13 bases between. The CDR3 spans 13 residues. CDR1 is SQVTM, CDR2 ANQGSEA, per germline. CDR3 protein: CSAPLTGTGELFF. The CDR3 region has the DNA TGCAGCGCCCCGCTGACGGGCACCGGGGAGCTGTTTTTT.

This clone has a handful of counts. The rearrangement links TRBV10-2 to TRBJ2-7; perhaps TRBD2 as D (5 bases). Trimming stripped 8 bases from V and 3 bases from J, with 11 bases between. The CDR3 is 12 amino acids. From germline, CDR1 is WSHSY and CDR2 SAAADI. The CDR3 DNA reads TGCGCCAGCTCCCAGCGGAACTACGAGCAGTACTTC. Amino acid sequence: CASSQRNYEQYF.

Here the CDR3 DNA reads TGTGCCAGCAGTCGGGACTACGGGCGGGAGACCCAGTACTTC. Its translation: CASSRDYGRETQYF. V and J are TRBV6-5 and TRBJ2-5, with TRBD2 matching 7 bases. Germline V gene data show CDR1 as MNHEY and CDR2 as SVGAGI. The junction had 8 bases not matched to a gene; V was cut back by 5 bases and J by 5 bases. The CDR3 totals 14 residues.

The rearrangement joins TRBV4-1 to TRBJ2-5; 12 bases are a match to TRBD1. Germline CDR1 reads MGHRA; CDR2 reads YSYEKL. This CDR3 comprises 15 residues. V gave up 8 bases and J gave up 5 bases; unmatched junction bases: 9. The CDR3 DNA sequence: TGCGCCAGCTCACGGGACAGGGGGCTGGGGGAGACCCAGTACTTC. Translation: CASSRDRGLGETQYF.

V usage is TRBV4-1 and J usage is TRBJ2-7; 10 bases are shared with TRBD1. J gave up 4 bases and V 3 bases, and 9 bases lay outside the gene matches. Germline CDR1 is MGHRA and CDR2 is YSYEKL. The CDR3 extends over 16 amino acids. The CDR3 loop is CASSQSPGTGVYEQYF. DNA for the CDR3: TGCGCCAGCAGCCAGAGTCCCGGGACAGGGGTGTACGAGCAGTACTTC.

The chain carries TRBV7-2 and TRBJ1-3; D not resolved. Between the trimmed V and J ends, which lost 2 bases and 4 bases, there was a span of 12 bases. The CDR3 sequence is 15 residues long. Germline CDR1 is SGHTA and CDR2 is FQGNSA. The CDR3 sequence is CASSLSAGAGNTIYF. CDR3 nucleotides: TGTGCCAGCAGCTTATCGGCGGGAGCGGGAAACACCATATATTTT.

This sequence joins TRBV13 and TRBJ2-7, with D hard to call. The CDR3 loop spans 15 amino acids. With 1 base removed from V and 6 bases from J, the gap between germline ends came to 16 bases. Per germline, CDR1 PRHDT and CDR2 FYEKMQ (reference sequence). The CDR3 nucleotides read TGTGCCAGCAGCTTAGACCCCTCAGATGGCTCCGAGCAGTACTTC. Translation gives CASSLDPSDGSEQYF.

The chain carries TRBV6-6 and TRBJ2-7; 8 bases map to TRBD2. J gave up 5 bases and V 5 bases, and 14 bases lay outside the gene matches. CDR3 size: 16 residues. Germline V gene lookup returns CDR1 MNHNY and CDR2 SVGAGI (reference sequence). For the CDR3, the DNA is TGTGCCAGCAGTGGTGAGGGTAGCGGGAAGGGCCACGAGCAGTACTTC. Translation: CASSGEGSGKGHEQYF.

This chain links TRBV24-1 with TRBJ2-5; D uncertain. In germline, CDR1 is KGHDR, CDR2 SFDVKD. The CDR3 loop spans 15 amino acids. The V and J ends lost 0 bases and 5 bases respectively, with 12 bases between them. CDR3 protein: CATSDLSGLWETQYF. The CDR3 DNA reads as TGTGCCACCAGTGATTTGTCTGGCCTGTGGGAGACCCAGTACTTC.

The chain combines TRBV10-3 with TRBJ1-2, with D tentatively TRBD1 (5 bases). Between the trimmed V and J ends, which lost 1 base and 2 bases, there was a span of 8 bases. Per the germline V gene, CDR1 is ENHRY and CDR2 is SYGVKD. The CDR3 length is 14 residues. The CDR3 loop is CAISELQGNYGYTF. CDR3 coding DNA: TGTGCCATCAGTGAGTTGCAGGGAAACTATGGCTACACCTTC.

This sequence joins TRBV10-3 and TRBJ1-3, with D possibly TRBD1 on 6 matching bases. Between the trimmed V and J ends, which lost 5 bases and 2 bases, there was a span of 10 bases. Looked up from germline, CDR1 is ENHRY and CDR2 is SYGVKD. The CDR3 length is 14 residues. The chain's CDR3 is CAISPGGPGNTIYF. CDR3 in DNA: TGTGCCATCAGTCCGGGGGGGCCTGGAAACACCATATATTTT.

The J gene is TRBJ2-5, the V gene TRBV4-3; the D is unclear. This CDR3 comprises 14 residues. V lost 4 bases and J 4 bases, leaving 13 bases between the germline ends. Germline assignment: CDR1 LGHNA and CDR2 YSLEER. The CDR3 region is CASSPHFPGETQYF. CDR3 coding DNA: TGCGCCAGCAGCCCCCACTTTCCGGGAGAGACCCAGTACTTC.

The genes are TRBV6-5 and TRBJ2-7; tentative D call: TRBD1 (6 bases). The germline V gene has CDR1 MNHEY and CDR2 SVGAGI. The CDR3 is made up of 14 amino acids. V dropped 1 base and J dropped 5 bases, with 12 bases sitting between them. The CDR3 nucleotides are TGTGCCAGCAGTTACTTCCAGGGGCGGGACGAGCAGTACTTC. It yields the protein CASSYFQGRDEQYF.

This chain uses TRBV9 with TRBJ2-1; D may be TRBD1 (5 bases). CDR3 length: 16 amino acids. Germline lookup yields CDR1 SGDLS and CDR2 YYNGEE. Trimming shortened V by 0 bases and J by 1 base, and 11 bases separated the two germline ends. The CDR3 bases are TGTGCCAGCAGCGTAGAGGGCAGGGTATCCTACAATGAGCAGTTCTTC. Residues: CASSVEGRVSYNEQFF.

The genes are TRBV18 and TRBJ2-1; D uncertain. V was cut by 3 bases and J by 0 bases, with 12 bases left in between. The CDR3 totals 16 residues. Germline lookup yields CDR1 KGHSH and CDR2 LQKENI. Here the CDR3 reads CASSPRPWSSYNEQFF. The CDR3 DNA sequence: TGTGCCAGCTCACCGCGCCCGTGGAGCTCCTACAATGAGCAGTTCTTC.

The V gene is TRBV7-2, the J gene TRBJ1-1; the match to TRBD1 covers 8 bases. With V trimmed by 4 bases and J by 4 bases, 8 bases remained unmatched. The length of the CDR3 is 15 residues. Germline CDR1 SGHTA, CDR2 FQGNSA. CDR3 amino acids: CASSSDRAMGTEAFF. CDR3 DNA sequence: TGTGCCAGCAGCTCGGACAGGGCGATGGGCACTGAAGCTTTCTTT.

The V and J genes are TRBV13 and TRBJ1-1; 9 bases match TRBD1. Per the germline V gene, CDR1 is PRHDT and CDR2 is FYEKMQ (reference sequence). The CDR3 is 15 residues long. V lost 7 bases and J lost 3; bases outside the gene matches: 9. The CDR3 here is CASNFRQGVHTEAFF. As DNA, the CDR3 is TGTGCCAGCAACTTCCGACAGGGGGTACACACTGAAGCTTTCTTT.

The chain is built from TRBV10-3 and TRBJ1-2, with TRBD1 identical over 10 bases. Germline V gene data show CDR1 as ENHRY and CDR2 as SYGVKD. Trimming at V came to 7 bases and at J to 8 bases, leaving 10 bases not matched to a gene. The CDR3 runs 14 residues. Here the CDR3 reads CAIKAPGQGNGYTF. Written as DNA, the CDR3 is TGTGCCATCAAGGCCCCGGGACAGGGGAACGGCTACACCTTC.